This T cell receptor (beta chain) comes out of a study of blood T cells in healthy people across ages. Study summary: Template switching caught about one barcoded beta molecule for each two T cells.

The CDR3 is 17 amino acids. V lost 4 bases, J lost 0 bases, and 7 bases stayed unmatched. Germline V gene sequence: CDR1 SGHTA, CDR2 FQGTGA. PCR was performed a second time for roughly 7 to 12 cycles using a sample-barcoded 5' primer and a J-beta primer mix. One entry per CDR3 protein, called by TCRdb with MiXCR from the 5' RACE reads. The sample lists 750,000 to 950,000 distinct CDR3 sequences; about 55% were seen once. This chain uses TRBV7-3 with TRBJ2-1; TRBD2 aligns across 9 bases. The TCR originated in an elderly man in good health. The sample comprised blood. The chain's CDR3 is CASSSPRGRGSYNEQFF. CDR3 sequence (DNA): TGTGCCAGCAGCTCCCCCCGCGGGAGGGGCTCCTACAATGAGCAGTTCTTC.